The present T cell receptor (beta chain) was sequenced within a study of T cell responses to AZD1222 COVID-19 vaccine. CDR1 is MDHEN, CDR2 SYDVKM, per germline. The ends were cut back, 5 bases at V and 1 base at J, with 14 bases in the middle. The CDR3 runs 15 residues. TCRdb's table, derived via immunoSEQ multiplex PCR, lists solely in-frame clones and lacks some. Altogether 95,000 to 120,000 clones are present, around 89% being singletons, with the ten largest covering 6.5%. This TCR was sampled from an adult who received the AZD1222 COVID-19 vaccine. The chain links TRBV28 to TRBJ1-1; D ambiguous. The sample in question was peripheral blood, obtained 28 days after the second AZD1222 dose. In nucleotides, the CDR3 is TGTGCCAGCAGTCCCTTTACAGCCAAGAACACTGAAGCTTTCTTT. Translating it yields CASSPFTAKNTEAFF.